Following are 11 T cell receptor beta chains from one sample sequenced in a study of blood T cell repertoires in COVID-19. Clones were sequenced by immunoSEQ multiplex PCR, and TCRdb holds only the in-frame ones, with some missing. The sample has about 240,000 clones, around 87% seen once. The sample consisted of PBMCs or T cells enriched from blood (not recorded which). These receptors came from a woman in her thirties or forties with acute COVID-19.

This chain joins TRBV3-1 (or the pseudogene TRBV3-2) and TRBJ2-7, with D perhaps TRBD2 (5 bases). Looked up from germline, CDR1 is LGHDT and CDR2 is YNNKEL (reference sequence). The length of the CDR3 is 14 residues. Trimming stripped 1 base from V and 1 base from J, with 8 bases between. Written as DNA, the CDR3 is TGTGCCAGCAGCCAAGTCGGAGGATCCTACGAGCAGTACTTC. This gives the protein CASSQVGGSYEQYF.

The CDR3 here is CATSVRTSGRENNEQFF. The CDR3 region has the DNA TGTGCCACCAGTGTCCGGACTAGCGGGAGGGAAAACAATGAGCAGTTCTTC. V usage is TRBV24-1 and J usage is TRBJ2-1; 15 bases fit TRBD2. V was pared by 5 bases and J by 5 bases, with 6 bases of the junction left unmatched. CDR1 and CDR2 (germline): KGHDR, SFDVKD. CDR3 size: 17 residues.

This clone was observed a few times. The CDR3 DNA reads as TGCGCCAGCAGCTCTCAGCAGGGCTTTGCTGAAGCTTTCTTT. Translated, it gives CASSSQQGFAEAFF. The J gene is TRBJ1-1, the V gene TRBV5-1; D might be TRBD1 (5 bases). With 3 bases removed from V and 6 bases from J, the gap between germline ends came to 15 bases. The length of the CDR3 is 14 residues. Germline CDR1 and CDR2: SGHRS and YFSETQ.

This clone was observed a few times. The genes are TRBV18 and TRBJ2-7, with D tentatively TRBD1 (5 bases). There are 13 residues in the CDR3. Germline lookup yields CDR1 KGHSH and CDR2 LQKENI. Trimming left V 3 bases short and J 5 bases short, with 11 bases between. CDR3 sequence (DNA): TGTGCCAGCTCACCCCAGGGCATGAACGAGCAGTACTTC. Protein sequence: CASSPQGMNEQYF.

V usage is TRBV15 and J usage is TRBJ1-1, with 7 bases that match TRBD1. The CDR3 consists of 15 residues. Germline CDR1 LNHNV, CDR2 YYDKDF (reference sequence). The V and J ends lost 1 base and 6 bases, in that order; junction bases with no gene match: 8. The CDR3 spells CATSRAGTAGAEAFF. CDR3 DNA sequence: TGTGCCACCAGCAGAGCCGGGACAGCCGGAGCTGAAGCTTTCTTT.

This chain uses TRBV19 with TRBJ2-5, with 8 bases lining up with TRBD2. The CDR3 spans 15 residues. In germline, CDR1 is LNHDA, CDR2 SQIVND (reference sequence). J was trimmed by 5 bases and V by 5 bases; bases with no gene match: 10. The CDR3 DNA reads as TGTGCCAGTAGTGCCAGATCGGGACTAGAGGAGACCCAGTACTTC. Its protein is CASSARSGLEETQYF. Full variable domain (missing parts from reference TRBV19 and TRBJ2-5): DGGITQSPKYLFRKEGQNVTLSCEQNLNHDAMYWYRQDPGQGLRLIYYSQIVNDFQKGDIAEGYSVSREKKESFPLTVTSAQKNPTAFYLCASSARSGLEETQYFGPGTRLLVL.

The rearrangement uses TRBV7-9 and TRBJ1-4; D not resolved. The length of the CDR3 is 14 residues. Trimming left V 3 bases short and J 4 bases short, with 9 bases between. The V gene's germline CDR1 is SEHNR and CDR2 FQNEAQ (reference sequence). The CDR3 protein is CASSFGGNNEKLFF. The CDR3 DNA reads as TGTGCCAGCAGCTTTGGAGGGAATAATGAAAAACTGTTTTTT.

The CDR3 DNA follows: TGTGCCAGCAGTCCACGGACAGGGGGCACCTACGAGCAGTACTTC. This sequence encodes CASSPRTGGTYEQYF. The V gene is TRBV27, the J gene TRBJ2-7, with TRBD1 matching over 11 bases. Germline V gene sequence: CDR1 MNHEY, CDR2 SMNVEV (reference sequence). The CDR3 has 15 amino acids. Trimming at V came to 5 bases and at J to 2 bases, leaving 5 bases not matched to a gene.

The rearrangement links TRBV10-1 to TRBJ2-3; 7 bases match TRBD1. Trimming took 3 bases from V and 6 from J; bases not matched to a gene: 9. This CDR3 has 15 amino acids. Germline CDR1 and CDR2: WNHNN and SYGVQD (reference sequence). The CDR3 loop is CASSDRGTTGDTQYF. The DNA for the CDR3 is TGCGCCAGCAGTGATAGGGGGACGACAGGGGATACGCAGTATTTT.

The CDR3 protein is CASSIMRLAADEQFF. The DNA of the CDR3 is TGTGCCAGTAGTATTATGAGACTAGCGGCGGATGAGCAGTTCTTC. The chain links TRBV19 to TRBJ2-1; 9 nucleotides agree with TRBD2. CDR1 LNHDA and CDR2 SQIVND come from the germline V gene (reference sequence). This CDR3 has 15 residues. V lost 3 bases and J lost 8; bases outside the gene matches: 8.

The chain is built from TRBV7-8 and TRBJ1-4; D unclear. The V and J ends lost 0 bases and 4 bases respectively, with 9 bases between them. The CDR3 is 15 residues long. From germline, CDR1 is SGHVS and CDR2 FQNEAQ. The CDR3 sequence is CASSLAAGINEKLFF. CDR3 nucleotides: TGTGCCAGCAGCTTAGCGGCAGGAATTAATGAAAAACTGTTTTTT.